One sample yielded the 9 T cell receptor beta chains listed below, sequenced in a study of cytomegalovirus exposure and HLA in healthy donors (dated by TCRdb to about 2017). The library was generated by the immunoSEQ multiplex PCR assay. The multiplex PCR relied on a mix of 60 forward primers for TCR Vbeta segments and 13 reverse primers for TCR Jbeta segments. The table was pulled from immuneACCESS by TCRdb, which kept in-frame rearrangements only. Such tables lose some clones; where checked, under half of the loss comes from unresolved V genes, and the rest has no known cause. This sample has 110,000 to 150,000 clones in its table, and roughly 80% of those were observed once. The biggest ten clones account for roughly 4.5% of the sample. The specimen was PBMCs. These receptors were collected from a man aged 40-49 years in good health and CMV-seropositive.

This chain joins TRBV5-6 and TRBJ2-1; the match to TRBD1 covers 9 bases. Germline values: CDR1 SGHDT, CDR2 YYEEEE. CDR3 size: 16 residues. Trimming removed 4 bases from V and 2 bases from J; junction bases left unmatched: 7. As DNA, the CDR3 is TGTGCCAGCAGCGGGGGACAGGGTCGGCCCTACAATGAGCAGTTCTTC. It specifies CASSGGQGRPYNEQFF.

The chain is built from TRBV6-6 and TRBJ2-7, with TRBD2 as a possible D gene (6 bases). The CDR3 has 15 residues. V was cut by 6 bases and J by 6 bases, with 21 bases left in between. Germline values: CDR1 MNHNY, CDR2 SVGAGI (reference sequence). CDR3 nucleotides: TGTGCCAGCAGCCCCGGCGGGGTCGTGTCCCCCGAGCAGTACTTC. This gives the protein CASSPGGVVSPEQYF.

The chain has TRBV5-4 and TRBJ1-1; 8 nucleotides align to TRBD1. The germline CDR1 and CDR2 sequences are SGHNT and YYREEE (reference sequence). The CDR3 is 15 amino acids. The ends lost 3 bases at V and 0 bases at J; junction bases unmatched: 4. This chain's CDR3 is CASSSQGALNTEAFF. CDR3 bases: TGTGCCAGCAGCTCCCAGGGGGCCCTGAACACTGAAGCTTTCTTT.

The rearrangement uses TRBV5-6 and TRBJ1-1; D uncertain. CDR1 is SGHDT, CDR2 YYEEEE, per germline. The V gene lost 0 bases and the J gene lost 1 base, with 7 bases spanning the gap. This CDR3 is built from 14 residues. Here the CDR3 reads CASSLGHTNTEAFF. CDR3 DNA: TGTGCCAGCAGCTTGGGACACACGAACACTGAAGCTTTCTTT.

The rearrangement links TRBV9 to TRBJ2-2; no definite D call. V gave up 3 bases and J gave up 4 bases, with 13 bases separating them. The CDR3 loop spans 15 amino acids. Germline V gene sequence: CDR1 SGDLS, CDR2 YYNGEE. The CDR3 sequence is CASSAVPPGTGELFF. CDR3 nucleotide sequence: TGTGCCAGCAGCGCTGTCCCCCCAGGCACCGGGGAGCTGTTTTTT.

V is TRBV7-7 and J is TRBJ2-5; D gene ambiguous. The better agreement between TRBJ2-7 and the DNA end casts doubt on the J call. Germline V lookup: CDR1 SSHAT, CDR2 FNYEAQ (reference sequence). The CDR3 consists of 13 residues. CDR3: CASSLDPYHEQYF. In DNA, the CDR3 is TGTGCCAGCAGCTTAGACCCCTACCACGAGCAGTACTTC.

In the case of this clone: One end of the junction fails to match germline, which may point to a read error. This sequence joins TRBV7-9 and TRBJ1-4; possibly TRBD1 for D (6 bases). Germline loops: CDR1 SEHNR, CDR2 FQNEAQ (reference sequence). This CDR3 has 14 amino acids. This CDR3 reads CSSSSGTRNEKLFF. The DNA of the CDR3 is TGTTCCAGCAGCTCCGGGACACGGAATGAAAAACTGTTTTTT.

This chain links TRBV6-5 with TRBJ2-7; 7 positions agree with TRBD1. Germline CDR1 is MNHEY and CDR2 is SVGAGI. J lost 2 bases, V lost 7 bases, and 11 bases had no gene match. This CDR3 contains 15 residues. DNA of the CDR3: TGTGCCAGCACCACCACAGGGGTGAACACCTACGAGCAGTACTTC. Amino acids: CASTTTGVNTYEQYF.

J is TRBJ2-1 and V is TRBV5-1, with 14 bases aligning to TRBD2. The length of the CDR3 is 16 residues. CDR1 SGHRS and CDR2 YFSETQ come from the germline V gene. The ends lost 2 bases at V and 6 bases at J; junction bases unmatched: 4. The CDR3 sequence: CASSFGLAGGLNEQFF. The CDR3 nucleotides read TGCGCCAGCAGCTTCGGACTAGCGGGGGGCCTCAATGAGCAGTTCTTC.